Given below is one T cell receptor (beta chain) in context. Antigen unknown. Assay used: immunoSEQ multiplex PCR; TCRdb lists only in-frame clones, some missing. This table has approximately 30,000 clones, around four fifths appearing once. These data belong to a study of vaccination effects on CD4 cells after COVID-19. The CDR3 totals 17 residues. Germline lookup yields CDR1 MDHEN and CDR2 SYDVKM. V lost 7 bases and J lost 7; bases outside the gene matches: 16. Pools of viral peptides were used by the ViraFEST assay to expand antigen-specific CD4+ T cells ahead of sequencing. Once cultured for 10 days, the cells underwent separation to obtain CD4+ T cells. Each participant was given two doses of one vaccine (BNT162b2 or mRNA-1273). People in the vaccine group had not been infected with SARS-CoV-2 before, and their nucleocapsid antibodies were negative.

The chain joins TRBV28 to TRBJ1-5; 10 nucleotides agree with TRBD1. The TCR originated in a human donor who received a COVID-19 vaccine. Some clones in this sample may be carry-over from other donors' samples. Sequencing used CD4+ T cells from PBMCs cultured with HCoV-NL63 spike peptides, obtained after COVID-19 vaccination. The CDR3 DNA reads TGTGCCAGCATCACGGCTGGGGGACAGGGGAACGGACAGCCCCAGCATTTT. It yields the protein CASITAGGQGNGQPQHF.